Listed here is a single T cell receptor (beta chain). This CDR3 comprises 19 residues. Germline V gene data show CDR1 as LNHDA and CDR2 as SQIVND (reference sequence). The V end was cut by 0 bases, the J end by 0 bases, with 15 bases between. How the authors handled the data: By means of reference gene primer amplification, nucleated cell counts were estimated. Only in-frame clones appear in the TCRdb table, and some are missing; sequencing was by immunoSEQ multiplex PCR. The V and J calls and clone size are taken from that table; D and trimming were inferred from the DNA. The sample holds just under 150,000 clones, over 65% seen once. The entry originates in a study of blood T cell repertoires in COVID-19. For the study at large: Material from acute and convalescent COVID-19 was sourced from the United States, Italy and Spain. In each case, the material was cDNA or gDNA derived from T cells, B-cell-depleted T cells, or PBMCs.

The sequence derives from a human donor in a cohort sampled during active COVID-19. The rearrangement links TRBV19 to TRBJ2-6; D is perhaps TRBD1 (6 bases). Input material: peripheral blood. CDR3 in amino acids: CASSIDPARGYSGANVLTF. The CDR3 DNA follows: TGTGCCAGTAGTATAGATCCCGCCAGGGGATACTCTGGGGCCAACGTCCTGACTTTC.